Shown below are 6 T cell receptor beta chains from a single sample sequenced in a study of T cell repertoires in ileal Crohn's disease. Only in-frame clones appear in the TCRdb table, and some are missing; sequencing was by immunoSEQ multiplex PCR. The sample carries approximately 9,400 clones, around 77% recorded once. The sequenced sample consisted of ileal tissue. The source is an adult with Crohn's disease.

The chain uses TRBV19 and TRBJ1-2; D is uncertain. V was pared by 2 bases and J by 8 bases, with 21 bases between. The CDR3 has 16 amino acids. Germline assignment: CDR1 LNHDA and CDR2 SQIVND (reference sequence). This CDR3 is CASSIWQAGPTTGYTF. The CDR3 bases are TGTGCCAGTAGTATATGGCAGGCAGGCCCAACCACGGGCTACACCTTC.

This clone has more than one count but fewer than ten. This chain links TRBV6-1 with TRBJ2-7, with TRBD1 matching 7 bases. The CDR3 loop spans 14 amino acids. V was pared by 8 bases and J by 1 base, with 8 bases of the junction left unmatched. The germline V gene has CDR1 MNHNS and CDR2 SASEGT. The CDR3 is CASSRGGESYEQYF. The CDR3, as DNA: TGTGCCAGCTCTAGAGGGGGCGAATCCTACGAGCAGTACTTC.

The chain is built from TRBV7-9 and TRBJ1-3; D is uncertain. The V gene lost 3 bases and the J gene lost 2 bases, with 17 bases spanning the gap. The CDR3 has 17 amino acids. CDR1 is SEHNR and CDR2 is FQNEAQ in the germline V gene (reference sequence). CDR3 protein: CASSLSVVRSAGNTIYF. The DNA for the CDR3 is TGTGCCAGCAGCTTGTCGGTGGTGAGGAGCGCTGGAAACACCATATATTTT. The whole variable domain, remainder taken from reference TRBV7-9 and TRBJ1-3, is DTGVSQNPRHKITKRGQNVTFRCDPISEHNRLYWYRQTLGQGPEFLTYFQNEAQLEKSRLLSDRFSAERPKGSFSTLEIQRTEQGDSAMYLCASSLSVVRSAGNTIYFGEGSWLTVV.

The rearrangement uses TRBV7-9 and TRBJ2-6; no firm D call. Germline V CDR1 and CDR2: SEHNR, FQNEAQ (reference sequence). The germline V and J ends were trimmed by 8 bases and 1 base, with 9 bases remaining between them. This CDR3 spans 14 amino acids. In DNA form, the CDR3 reads TGTGCCAGCGCTCGGAGTTCTGGGGCCAACGTCCTGACTTTC. Translation gives CASARSSGANVLTF.

The rearrangement links TRBV2 to TRBJ2-5; 10 bases are shared with TRBD2. CDR1 and CDR2 from the germline V gene are SNHLY and FYNNEI. CDR3 length: 13 amino acids. Trimming cost V 8 bases and J 5 bases; bases outside gene matches: 5. CDR3 bases: TGTGCCAGCGGATATAGCGGGAGGGAGACCCAGTACTTC. It is translated as CASGYSGRETQYF.

In this sample, this clone turned up a few times. The J gene is TRBJ2-3, the V gene TRBV7-8; 7 bases map to TRBD2. The V gene's germline CDR1 is SGHVS and CDR2 FQNEAQ. This CDR3 region has 19 residues. Unmatched junction bases numbered 15, after V lost 1 base and J lost 2 bases. CDR3 in amino acids: CASSLGRAGNHPPTDTQYF. The CDR3 DNA is TGTGCCAGCAGCTTAGGTAGAGCGGGGAACCATCCCCCCACAGATACGCAGTATTTT.